The rows below give T cell receptor beta chains drawn from one sample of a study of T cell changes during pregnancy in multiple sclerosis. Assay: immunoSEQ multiplex PCR; the TCRdb copy retains only in-frame clones and omits some. Here the sample spans about 51,000 clones, around 93% being singletons. This specimen consisted of CD8+ T cells from peripheral blood mononuclear cells, obtained in the second trimester of pregnancy. These receptors were collected from a female donor with multiple sclerosis, enrolled in a pregnancy study. Both conserved end residues are part of each CDR3. The D gene is left open where the match is weak. Some rows mark clone size as missing; the rest say once, few, many or name a class of expanded clone.

J gene | D gene | clone size | V gene | CDR3 protein | CDR3 DNA
TRBJ1-1 | . | once | TRBV11-1 | CASSLAIGAGAFF | TGTGCCAGCAGCTTAGCTATAGGGGCCGGAGCTTTCTTT
TRBJ1-2 | . | . | TRBV19 | CASSIFEGNGYTF | TGTGCCAGTAGTATCTTCGAGGGAAATGGCTACACCTTC
TRBJ1-5 | . | . | TRBV19 | CASSNPRAQGETQPQHF | TGTGCCAGTAGTAATCCTAGGGCACAGGGCGAAACTCAGCCCCAGCATTTT
TRBJ1-5 | . | . | TRBV5-6 | CASSLGGDQPQHF | TGTGCCAGCAGCCTGGGGGGCGATCAGCCCCAGCATTTT
TRBJ2-7 | . | . | TRBV7-2 | CASSLVPGLSYEQYF | TGTGCCAGCAGCTTAGTTCCCGGTCTTTCCTACGAGCAGTACTTC
TRBJ2-1 | . | . | TRBV11-1 | CASSLGSSFSYNEQFF | TGTGCCAGCAGCCTAGGGTCTAGCTTTTCCTACAATGAGCAGTTCTTC
TRBJ1-6 | . | . | TRBV9 | CASSALLRADGSPLHF | TGTGCCAGCAGCGCACTGTTGAGGGCTGATGGCTCACCCCTCCACTTT
TRBJ1-1 | TRBD1 | . | TRBV6-6 | CASSSGTGSEAFF | TGTGCCAGCAGCTCCGGGACAGGGTCTGAAGCTTTCTTT
TRBJ2-5 | . | . | TRBV5-5 | CASSEGGAYQETQYF | TGTGCCAGCAGCGAAGGCGGGGCCTACCAAGAGACCCAGTACTTC
TRBJ2-3 | . | . | TRBV19 | CASSNGGTSTDTQYF | TGTGCCAGTAGTAACGGAGGTACTAGCACAGATACGCAGTATTTT
TRBJ1-1 | TRBD1 | . | TRBV6-4 | CASSGTANTEAFF | TGTGCCAGCAGCGGGACAGCGAACACTGAAGCTTTCTTT
TRBJ1-2 | TRBD1 | . | TRBV7-9 | CASSGQGADGYTF | TGTGCCAGCAGCGGACAGGGAGCCGATGGCTACACCTTC
TRBJ1-1 | . | . | TRBV7-9 | CASSFAYTEAFF | TGTGCCAGCAGCTTCGCGTACACTGAAGCTTTCTTT
TRBJ2-3 | TRBD2 | once | TRBV7-6 | CASSPRTSGGYTDTQYF | TGTGCCAGCAGCCCTCGGACTAGCGGGGGTTACACAGATACGCAGTATTTT
TRBJ2-5 | TRBD1 | . | TRBV11-2 | CASSLVGQGAEETQYF | TGTGCCAGCAGCTTAGTTGGACAGGGGGCTGAGGAGACCCAGTACTTC
TRBJ1-1 | . | . | TRBV15 | CATGSGLNTEAFF | TGTGCCACCGGATCAGGGTTGAACACTGAAGCTTTCTTT
TRBJ1-1 | . | . | TRBV5-6 | CASSLPGSTEAFF | TGTGCCAGCAGCTTGCCGGGGTCCACTGAAGCTTTCTTT
TRBJ1-1 | . | . | TRBV6-1 | CASSGITGNTEAFF | TGTGCCAGCAGTGGGATTACAGGAAACACTGAAGCTTTCTTT
TRBJ1-4 | TRBD1 | . | TRBV2 | CASLQFPGQGEEKLFF | TGTGCCAGCCTTCAATTTCCGGGACAGGGAGAGGAAAAACTGTTTTTT
TRBJ1-2 | . | . | TRBV29-1 | CSVVLQSNYGYTF | TGCAGCGTTGTTCTACAGTCTAACTATGGCTACACCTTC
TRBJ2-7 | TRBD1 | . | TRBV5-4 | CASSEDRGRHYEQYF | TGTGCCAGCAGCGAAGACAGGGGGCGTCATTACGAGCAGTACTTC
TRBJ1-4 | . | . | TRBV9 | CASSAGSGEKLFF | TGTGCCAGCAGCGCGGGGAGTGGTGAAAAACTGTTTTTT
TRBJ1-1 | . | . | TRBV6-1 | CASSFSRSAEAFF | TGTGCCAGCAGTTTTTCTCGGTCCGCTGAAGCTTTCTTT
TRBJ2-5 | TRBD1 | once | TRBV14 | CASSPDRRQTQYF | TGTGCCAGCAGCCCGGACAGGAGGCAGACCCAGTACTTC
TRBJ2-1 | TRBD1 | . | TRBV6-5 | CASSSGQFSYNEQFF | TGTGCCAGCAGCTCGGGACAGTTCTCCTACAATGAGCAGTTCTTC
TRBJ1-1 | TRBD1 | . | TRBV7-3 | CASSRQGGDLNTEAFF | TGTGCCAGCAGCCGACAGGGGGGAGATCTAAACACTGAAGCTTTCTTT
TRBJ2-5 | . | . | TRBV15 | CATSGRQVTQYF | TGTGCCACCAGCGGACGACAGGTGACCCAGTACTTC
TRBJ2-1 | . | . | TRBV6-5 | CASSYSITYNEQFF | TGTGCCAGCAGTTACTCGATTACTTACAATGAGCAGTTCTTC
TRBJ1-1 | . | . | TRBV7-8 | CASSLAGAEAFF | TGTGCCAGCAGCTTAGCGGGAGCTGAAGCTTTCTTT
TRBJ1-5 | . | . | TRBV27 | CASSFGQTNQPQHF | TGTGCCAGCAGTTTCGGACAGACCAATCAGCCCCAGCATTTT
TRBJ1-5 | . | . | TRBV19 | CASSIEGAGFSNQPQHF | TGTGCCAGTAGTATAGAGGGGGCCGGGTTTAGCAATCAGCCCCAGCATTTT
TRBJ1-1 | . | . | TRBV6-1 | CASKAGEAFF | TGTGCCAGCAAAGCGGGGGAAGCTTTCTTT
TRBJ2-7 | TRBD1 | . | TRBV5-6 | CASSSGQGTYEQYF | TGTGCCAGCAGCTCTGGACAGGGAACCTACGAGCAGTACTTC
TRBJ1-6 | . | . | TRBV4-2 | CASSPLIDRTIDSPLHF | TGTGCCAGCAGCCCCCTCATAGACAGGACCATAGATTCACCCCTCCACTTT
TRBJ2-3 | TRBD2 | few | TRBV25-1 | CASSGGLAGDTDTQYF | TGTGCCAGCAGTGGGGGACTAGCGGGGGACACAGATACGCAGTATTTT
TRBJ1-6 | . | . | TRBV27 | CASSPTGGSYNSPLHF | TGTGCCAGCAGTCCGACGGGGGGATCCTATAATTCACCCCTCCACTTT
TRBJ1-3 | . | . | TRBV7-2 | CASSLLAGNTIYF | TGTGCCAGCAGCTTATTAGCTGGAAACACCATATATTTT